This TCR beta chain was identified in a study of memory CD4+ T cells and cytomegalovirus serostatus. General observations from the study: CMV serostatus prediction reached median AUC 0.95, or 0.91 with US-trained model.

This CDR3 contains 17 residues. Trimming took 4 bases from V and 8 from J, leaving 27 bases between them. The germline gives CDR1 SGDLS, CDR2 YYNGEE. On this clone: Its antigen is unknown.

Clones were read by immunoSEQ multiplex PCR, and TCRdb kept only the in-frame ones, dropping some. The sample includes 35,000 to 50,000 clones, 78% seen only once; the top ten take approximately 0.55%. The sort gate was single viable CD3+CD4+CD8-CD45RO+ cells for memory CD4+ T cells. The sample consisted of memory CD4+ T cells from blood. This receptor was obtained from an adult in good health and CMV-seronegative. This sequence joins TRBV9 and TRBJ1-2; no firm D call. The DNA for the CDR3 is TGTGCCAGCAGCCCCCCCCAAAGTTTGGGTTCCGGCGGGGGCTACACCTTC. This codes for CASSPPQSLGSGGGYTF. Drawing the rest from reference TRBV9 and TRBJ1-2, the complete variable domain is DSGVTQTPKHLITATGQRVTLRCSPRSGDLSVYWYQQSLDQGLQFLIQYYNGEERAKGNILERFSAQQFPDLHSELNLSSLELGDSALYFCASSPPQSLGSGGGYTFGSGTRLTVV.